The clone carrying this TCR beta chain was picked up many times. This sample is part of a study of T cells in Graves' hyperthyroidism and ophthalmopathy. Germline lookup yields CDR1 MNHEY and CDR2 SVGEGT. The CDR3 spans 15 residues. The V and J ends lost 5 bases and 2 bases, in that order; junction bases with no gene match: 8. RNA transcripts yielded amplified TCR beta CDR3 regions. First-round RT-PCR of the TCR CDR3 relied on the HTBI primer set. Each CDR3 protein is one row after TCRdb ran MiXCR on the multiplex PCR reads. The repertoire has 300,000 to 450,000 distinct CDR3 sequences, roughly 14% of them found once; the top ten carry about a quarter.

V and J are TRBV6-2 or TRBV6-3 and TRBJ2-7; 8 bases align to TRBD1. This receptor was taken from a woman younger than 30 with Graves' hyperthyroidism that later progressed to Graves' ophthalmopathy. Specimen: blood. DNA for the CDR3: TGTGCCAGCAGTCTTCCTCGGACAGGGACCTACGAGCAGTACTTC. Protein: CASSLPRTGTYEQYF.